This T cell receptor (beta chain) was profiled in a study of a mutant IDH1 vaccine in newly diagnosed glioma. The wider study: Patients arrived already treated with radiotherapy, temozolomide, or both, most having had both. Findings and limits, study-wide: Shifts in the top peripheral T cell clonotypes seemed unrelated to pseudoprogression.

A remark on this clone: Its matching antigen is unknown.

Time point here: baseline, week 1 (first vaccination visit). Sample treatment: pre-vaccination baseline after standard-of-care therapy. In every donor, the tumor was a new WHO grade 3 or 4 IDH1-mutant, ATRX-lost astrocytoma. Germline V CDR1 and CDR2: SGHRS, YFSETQ. The CDR3 is 13 amino acids. V shed 4 bases and J shed 4 bases, with 11 bases lying between them. The data were produced by immunoSEQ multiplex PCR, yet TCRdb's version contains in-frame clones alone and is incomplete. The sample carries tens of thousands of clones, 86% recorded once. V gene TRBV5-1 combines with J gene TRBJ1-2; no definite D call. This clonotype originated in a middle-aged man with glioma. Sequences were derived from PBMCs, sampled from a glioma patient treated with radiotherapy, temozolomide or both. In DNA form, the CDR3 reads TGCGCCAGCAGCCCTTTAGCGGGCTATGGCTACACCTTC. Protein product: CASSPLAGYGYTF.